A single sample is the source of the 14 T cell receptor beta chains below, sequenced in a study of technical replicates of blood from several donors. Method: immunoSEQ multiplex PCR; TCRdb's copy keeps in-frame clones and lacks some. The sample includes about 17,000 clones, roughly 84% of them seen just once. Sample: PBMCs. These receptors all come from a human donor in good health.

The chain employs TRBV5-1 and TRBJ2-1; 7 bases fit TRBD2. The J segment lost 4 bases and the V segment lost 0 bases, leaving 7 bases of the junction unmatched. The CDR3 loop spans 16 amino acids. CDR1 and CDR2 from the germline V gene are SGHRS and YFSETQ. The CDR3 DNA reads as TGCGCCAGCAGCTTGGTCGCGGGAGCTACATACAATGAGCAGTTCTTC. Translated, it gives CASSLVAGATYNEQFF.

The genes are TRBV11-3 and TRBJ2-1; 7 nucleotides match TRBD2. Germline V gene sequence: CDR1 SGHNT, CDR2 YENEEA. There are 15 residues in the CDR3. J gave up 7 bases and V 4 bases, and 10 bases lay outside the gene matches. The CDR3 DNA follows: TGTGCCAGCAGCTCACAAAGCGGGGTCGGAAATGAGCAGTTCTTC. Its translation: CASSSQSGVGNEQFF.

V usage is TRBV6-6 and J usage is TRBJ2-5, with D possibly matching TRBD1 (5 bases). CDR3 length equals 12 residues. Germline CDR1 reads MNHNY; CDR2 reads SVGAGI (reference sequence). V gave up 8 bases and J gave up 3 bases, with 10 bases separating them. The CDR3 loop reads CASGDREETQYF. The CDR3 coding sequence is TGTGCCAGCGGAGACAGAGAAGAGACCCAGTACTTC.

This chain uses TRBV6-1 with TRBJ2-7; 7 nucleotides line up with TRBD1. CDR3 length equals 14 residues. The V segment lost 7 bases and the J segment 0 bases; nucleotides outside the gene matches: 6. Germline assignment: CDR1 MNHNS and CDR2 SASEGT. The CDR3 sequence: CASNRDSNSYEQYF. Written as DNA, the CDR3 is TGTGCCAGCAACCGGGACAGCAACTCCTACGAGCAGTACTTC.

This clone was seen once. V is TRBV30 and J is TRBJ2-3, with no clear D. The CDR3 consists of 13 residues. From germline, CDR1 is GTSNPN and CDR2 SVGIG (reference sequence). V was shortened by 0 bases and J by 4 bases, with 8 bases between the two germline ends. The CDR3 loop reads CAWSVRSSDTQYF. The CDR3 region has the DNA TGTGCCTGGAGTGTACGCAGTTCAGATACGCAGTATTTT.

V usage is TRBV19 and J usage is TRBJ2-1; a weak D match, TRBD2 (6 bases). CDR1 and CDR2 from the germline V gene are LNHDA and SQIVND (reference sequence). V was cut by 7 bases and J by 8 bases, with 24 bases left in between. This CDR3 has 16 amino acids. Here the CDR3 reads CASTMGGGSFSDEQFF. CDR3 DNA sequence: TGTGCCAGTACCATGGGTGGAGGGAGTTTTAGCGATGAGCAGTTCTTC.

This clone was found once. The chain links TRBV19 to TRBJ2-7, with D perhaps TRBD2 (5 bases). Trimming left V 2 bases short and J 2 bases short, with 10 bases between. The CDR3 sequence is 14 residues long. Per germline, CDR1 LNHDA and CDR2 SQIVND (reference sequence). CDR3 in amino acids: CASSILAGAYEQYF. The CDR3 nucleotides read TGTGCCAGTAGTATATTGGCGGGCGCCTACGAGCAGTACTTC.

This clone was picked up one time. The rearrangement joins TRBV18 to TRBJ2-2, with TRBD1 matching over 8 bases. Germline V gene data show CDR1 as KGHSH and CDR2 as LQKENI. CDR3 length: 14 amino acids. J lost 5 bases, V lost 8 bases, and 7 bases had no gene match. DNA for the CDR3: TGTGCCAGCGGACAGGGCGTAGTGACCGGGGAGCTGTTTTTT. Its protein product is CASGQGVVTGELFF.

The chain combines TRBV4-2 with TRBJ2-3; TRBD2 matches at 10 bases. This CDR3 comprises 17 residues. Germline CDR1 LGHNA, CDR2 YNFKEQ. The V segment lost 0 bases and the J segment 4 bases; nucleotides outside the gene matches: 7. The CDR3 bases are TGTGCCAGCAGCCAAGATCACGCTAGCGGGAGTGCAGATACGCAGTATTTT. Amino acids: CASSQDHASGSADTQYF.

The V gene is TRBV9, the J gene TRBJ2-5, with D possibly TRBD1 on 6 matching bases. The V and J ends lost 0 bases and 2 bases respectively, with 8 bases between them. CDR1 and CDR2 from the germline V gene are SGDLS and YYNGEE. CDR3 length equals 14 residues. The CDR3 reads CASSVDGQQETQYF. CDR3 coding DNA: TGTGCCAGCAGCGTAGATGGACAGCAAGAGACCCAGTACTTC.

This chain joins TRBV28 and TRBJ1-3, with 10 bases fitting TRBD1. V was clipped by 7 bases and J by 3 bases; unmatched bases: 3. The CDR3 spans 14 residues. Germline lookup yields CDR1 MDHEN and CDR2 SYDVKM. CDR3 nucleotides: TGTGCCAGCAAAGGGACAGGGGTTGGAAACACCATATATTTT. Amino acid sequence: CASKGTGVGNTIYF.

The J gene is TRBJ2-7, the V gene TRBV5-1; 13 bases are shared with TRBD2. CDR1 is SGHRS, CDR2 YFSETQ, per germline. V lost 0 bases, J lost 0 bases, and 9 bases stayed unmatched. The CDR3 runs 19 residues. CDR3 sequence: CASSLVSGLAGETSYEQYF. The CDR3 nucleotides are TGCGCCAGCAGCTTGGTCAGCGGACTAGCGGGAGAGACCTCCTACGAGCAGTACTTC.

This clone showed up just once. CDR3 amino acids: CASSFPPRGSNQPQHF. In nucleotides, the CDR3 is TGTGCCAGTAGTTTCCCCCCGCGGGGCAGCAATCAGCCCCAGCATTTT. This chain links TRBV19 with TRBJ1-5; tentative D call: TRBD1 (5 bases). The V and J ends lost 5 bases and 1 base respectively, with 15 bases between them. Germline V CDR1 and CDR2: LNHDA, SQIVND (reference sequence). The CDR3 length is 16 residues.

The chain links TRBV28 to TRBJ1-1, with D possibly matching TRBD1 (6 bases). The V gene lost 6 bases and the J gene lost 4 bases, with 6 bases spanning the gap. This CDR3 contains 11 residues. Per germline, CDR1 MDHEN and CDR2 SYDVKM. The CDR3 protein is CASRQGTEAFF. The CDR3 coding sequence is TGTGCCAGCAGACAGGGCACTGAAGCTTTCTTT.